A selection of T cell receptor beta chains follows, all from one sample in a study of OX40 agonist ivuxolimab in advanced cancers. Sequenced by immunoSEQ multiplex PCR; TCRdb stores in-frame clones only, minus some. The table lists about 100,000 clones, 90% of them singletons. The specimen was CD4+ or CD8+ T cells sorted from blood, collected in a trial of the OX40 agonist ivuxolimab. Source of these receptors: an adult with an advanced solid tumor such as melanoma, head and neck, liver or kidney cancer. Both conserved end residues are part of each CDR3. A D gene is named only where the DNA matches it firmly. Where a row states a size, it is once, few, many or the class of an expanded clone; other rows omit it.

v_call,clone_size,d_call,j_call,cdr3_aa,cdr3_nt
TRBV28,-,-,TRBJ1-4,CASSLPTNEKLFF,TGTGCCAGCAGTTTGCCCACAAATGAAAAACTGTTTTTT
TRBV6-1,-,TRBD2,TRBJ2-7,CASSEKPLTSGSSYEQYF,TGTGCCAGCAGTGAAAAACCCCTCACTAGCGGGAGCTCCTACGAGCAGTACTTC
TRBV27,-,TRBD1,TRBJ2-6,CASSFGTGDRTGANVLTF,TGTGCCAGCAGTTTTGGGACAGGGGATCGGACTGGGGCCAACGTCCTGACTTTC
TRBV7-8,-,TRBD2,TRBJ2-2,CASSLGLAGDSGELFF,TGTGCCAGCAGCTTAGGACTAGCGGGAGACTCCGGGGAGCTGTTTTTT
TRBV9,-,TRBD2,TRBJ2-7,CASSVGGLASTEQYF,TGTGCCAGCAGCGTAGGTGGACTAGCTTCAACGGAGCAGTACTTC
TRBV2,-,TRBD2,TRBJ2-3,CASNSGRAGTQYF,TGTGCCAGCAATAGCGGGAGGGCCGGTACGCAGTATTTT
TRBV7-2,-,-,TRBJ2-5,CASSSTRRETQYF,TGTGCCAGCAGCTCCACGCGGCGAGAGACCCAGTACTTC
TRBV2,-,-,TRBJ1-1,CASSLSPLNTEAFF,TGTGCCAGCAGTCTCAGTCCCTTGAACACTGAAGCTTTCTTT
TRBV7-2,once,TRBD1,TRBJ1-4,CASSYGTGEKLFF,TGTGCCAGCAGCTACGGGACAGGCGAAAAACTGTTTTTT
TRBV7-2,-,-,TRBJ2-2,CASSLAGQTTGELFF,TGTGCCAGCAGCTTAGCCGGGCAAACGACCGGGGAGCTGTTTTTT
TRBV11-2,once,TRBD2,TRBJ2-7,CASSLEGGRAYEQYF,TGTGCCAGCAGCTTAGAGGGCGGGAGGGCCTACGAGCAGTACTTC
TRBV7-9,-,-,TRBJ1-2,CASSPPPGAPTNYGYTF,TGTGCCAGCAGCCCCCCACCAGGGGCGCCTACTAACTATGGCTACACCTTC
TRBV19,-,TRBD2,TRBJ2-5,CASSILSGGQETQYF,TGTGCCAGTAGTATACTCAGCGGGGGCCAAGAGACCCAGTACTTC
TRBV7-9,-,-,TRBJ1-4,CASRERNGEKLFF,TGTGCCAGCCGAGAGCGGAACGGTGAAAAACTGTTTTTT
TRBV18,once,TRBD1,TRBJ2-7,CASSPRTGGYEQYF,TGTGCCAGCTCACCGCGGACAGGGGGCTACGAGCAGTACTTC
TRBV5-1,-,-,TRBJ2-2,CASSLFGGRGANTGELFF,TGCGCCAGCAGCTTGTTTGGGGGGCGCGGCGCGAACACCGGGGAGCTGTTTTTT
TRBV7-3,-,TRBD1,TRBJ2-2,CASSYRGTGELFF,TGTGCCAGCAGCTACAGGGGCACCGGGGAGCTGTTTTTT
TRBV6-6,-,TRBD1,TRBJ1-5,CASSIRDSPNQPQHF,TGTGCCAGCAGTATCCGGGACAGCCCTAATCAGCCCCAGCATTTT
TRBV6-7,few,-,TRBJ1-3,CASSCKQGRENTIYF,TGTGCCAGCAGTTGTAAACAGGGTAGAGAAAACACCATATATTTT
TRBV28,-,-,TRBJ1-4,CASSLRGGNEKLFF,TGTGCCAGCAGTTTAAGGGGAGGGAATGAAAAACTGTTTTTT
TRBV5-4,once,-,TRBJ2-5,CASSLTQGQETQYF,TGTGCCAGCAGCCTAACACAGGGACAAGAGACCCAGTACTTC
TRBV19,-,-,TRBJ2-5,CAVASGSQETQYF,TGTGCCGTAGCCTCAGGGTCACAAGAGACCCAGTACTTC
TRBV7-9,-,-,TRBJ1-4,CASSGTNEKLFF,TGTGCCAGCAGTGGGACTAATGAAAAACTGTTTTTT
TRBV7-6,-,-,TRBJ2-7,CASSFWTAAYEQYF,TGTGCCAGCAGCTTTTGGACAGCAGCCTACGAGCAGTACTTC
TRBV5-1,-,-,TRBJ2-1,CASSLGPRSSYNEQFF,TGCGCCAGCAGCTTGGGGCCCAGGAGCTCCTACAATGAGCAGTTCTTC
TRBV27,-,-,TRBJ1-2,CASSFRRGQENYGYTF,TGTGCCAGCAGTTTTAGGCGGGGGCAGGAGAACTATGGCTACACCTTC